This entry features one T cell receptor beta chain sequence. Its antigen is unidentified. The data were obtained in a study of cytomegalovirus exposure and HLA in healthy donors. In the study overall: When 398 donors were genotyped, just over 80% of them were found to fall in the Caucasian-associated ancestry cluster.

The PCR had 60 Vbeta and 13 Jbeta primers. The table came from immunoSEQ multiplex PCR; TCRdb's copy has only in-frame clones and leaves some out. The sample lists approximately 76,000 clones, roughly 85% occurring once. Study-wide results and caveats: Common viral pathogens were later found to be apparently linked to several of the most significant clusters. A later analysis associated 16,951 TCR beta sequences with HLA alleles at a 0.05 false discovery rate. Data from an earlier analysis indicated that most TCR beta V segments were productive either about 87% or about 30% of the time.

The sample taken for sequencing was PBMCs. This TCR derives from a man aged 25 to 40 in good health and CMV-seronegative.

The CDR3 DNA sequence: TGTGCCAGCACTTTGCCCGGGGACACCTGGAACACCTTC. Protein: CASTLPGDTWNTF. This chain links TRBV28 with TRBJ1-2, with D maybe TRBD1 (6 bases). The germline V and J ends were trimmed by 7 bases and 12 bases, with 21 bases remaining between them. This CDR3 is built from 13 residues. From germline, CDR1 is MDHEN and CDR2 SYDVKM.